One sample yielded the 23 T cell receptor beta chains listed below, sequenced in a study of T cell responses to AZD1222 COVID-19 vaccine. Clones were read by immunoSEQ multiplex PCR, and TCRdb kept only the in-frame ones, dropping some. In the table there are 90,000 to 150,000 clones, around 90% of which are singletons. The material sequenced was peripheral blood, taken on day 0 of AZD1222 vaccination. All receptors derive from an adult in good health.

The rearrangement uses TRBV7-9 and TRBJ1-1; D gene uncertain. The CDR3 is made up of 14 amino acids. Germline values: CDR1 SEHNR, CDR2 FQNEAQ (reference sequence). Trimming left V 2 bases short and J 1 base short, with 8 bases between. In DNA, the CDR3 is TGTGCCAGCAGCTTACCGCCGGGGAACACTGAAGCTTTCTTT. It specifies CASSLPPGNTEAFF.

V is TRBV4-1 and J is TRBJ1-5, with D possibly matching TRBD1 (6 bases). The germline V and J ends were trimmed by 5 bases and 4 bases, with 18 bases remaining between them. CDR3 size: 16 residues. CDR1 MGHRA and CDR2 YSYEKL come from the germline V gene. The CDR3 region is CASSGLGHLGNQPQHF. DNA of the CDR3: TGCGCCAGCAGCGGACTGGGACACCTTGGGAATCAGCCCCAGCATTTT.

The V call is TRBV19, the J call TRBJ1-5, with D unresolved. V lost 6 bases and J 0 bases, leaving 12 bases between the germline ends. The CDR3 runs 15 residues. Germline CDR1 and CDR2: LNHDA and SQIVND (reference sequence). The CDR3 reads CASSPDGYSNQPQHF. In nucleotides, the CDR3 is TGTGCCAGTAGCCCGGACGGCTATAGCAATCAGCCCCAGCATTTT. Filled out from reference TRBV19 and TRBJ1-5, the complete variable domain reads DGGITQSPKYLFRKEGQNVTLSCEQNLNHDAMYWYRQDPGQGLRLIYYSQIVNDFQKGDIAEGYSVSREKKESFPLTVTSAQKNPTAFYLCASSPDGYSNQPQHFGDGTRLSIL.

V gene TRBV14 combines with J gene TRBJ1-1; 9 nucleotides line up with TRBD1. Trimming cost V 4 bases and J 0 bases; bases outside gene matches: 15. The CDR3 extends over 19 amino acids. Germline CDR1 reads SGHDN; CDR2 reads FVKESK. The DNA for the CDR3 is TGTGCCAGCAGCCCCCACCTCTCAAACAGGGGGCCCCTGAACACTGAAGCTTTCTTT. Translated, it gives CASSPHLSNRGPLNTEAFF.

The chain uses TRBV14 and TRBJ1-6; no clear D gene. The germline gives CDR1 SGHDN, CDR2 FVKESK. Deletions cut 4 bases from V and 0 bases from J, with 10 bases between. This CDR3 has 16 amino acids. CDR3 sequence (DNA): TGTGCCAGCAGCCCATACAGCAGCTCCTATAATTCACCCCTCCACTTT. As protein: CASSPYSSSYNSPLHF.

The table lists this clone with a count of one. The genes are TRBV9 and TRBJ2-7, with 8 bases lining up with TRBD2. There are 17 residues in the CDR3. Unmatched junction bases numbered 17, after V lost 4 bases and J lost 5 bases. From germline, CDR1 is SGDLS and CDR2 YYNGEE. The CDR3 nucleotides are TGTGCCAGCAGCTACGGGGGGAGCGGGAGAGCTGGCCACGAGCAGTACTTC. It yields the protein CASSYGGSGRAGHEQYF.

J is TRBJ2-3 and V is TRBV2; maybe TRBD2 (6 bases). Trimming pared 8 bases from V and 5 bases from J, leaving 14 bases between. This CDR3 is built from 13 residues. Per the germline V gene, CDR1 is SNHLY and CDR2 is FYNNEI. CDR3: CASYGLGLDTQYF. The CDR3 coding sequence is TGTGCCAGCTACGGACTGGGACTAGATACGCAGTATTTT.

The gene calls are TRBV7-9 and TRBJ2-3; 8 bases are a match to TRBD2. Germline V gene sequence: CDR1 SEHNR, CDR2 FQNEAQ (reference sequence). J was trimmed by 10 bases and V by 5 bases; bases with no gene match: 11. The CDR3 length is 14 residues. CDR3 residues: CASSLRSGGQSQYF. Here the CDR3 DNA reads TGTGCCAGCAGCCTCCGGTCGGGGGGGCAGTCGCAGTATTTT. The variable domain in full, completed from reference TRBV7-9 and TRBJ2-3, reads DTGVSQNPRHKITKRGQNVTFRCDPISEHNRLYWYRQTLGQGPEFLTYFQNEAQLEKSRLLSDRFSAERPKGSFSTLEIQRTEQGDSAMYLCASSLRSGGQSQYFGPGTRLTVL.

The rearrangement links TRBV3-1 (or the pseudogene TRBV3-2) to TRBJ2-7; D call uncertain. Trimming left V 0 bases short and J 2 bases short, with 8 bases between. The CDR3 loop spans 14 amino acids. Germline values: CDR1 LGHDT, CDR2 YNNKEL (reference sequence). The CDR3 sequence: CASSQDQVPYEQYF. The CDR3 DNA follows: TGTGCCAGCAGCCAAGACCAGGTTCCCTACGAGCAGTACTTC.

The V call is TRBV4-3, the J call TRBJ1-1; 9 bases match TRBD1. Trimming removed 3 bases from V and 1 base from J; junction bases left unmatched: 3. CDR1 is LGHNA and CDR2 is YSLEER in the germline V gene. The CDR3 runs 15 residues. The CDR3 nucleotides are TGCGCCAGCAGCCAGTTGACAGGGGGGAACACTGAAGCTTTCTTT. Its protein product is CASSQLTGGNTEAFF.

The chain has TRBV7-2 and TRBJ2-7, with D tentatively TRBD1 (5 bases). Trimming cost V 7 bases and J 3 bases, with 10 bases left between them. Germline assignment: CDR1 SGHTA and CDR2 FQGNSA. This CDR3 is 12 amino acids long. CDR3 in DNA: TGTGCCAGCAAAGGGGCGAGCTACGAGCAGTACTTC. Amino acid sequence: CASKGASYEQYF.

This clone has just one count. The chain recombines TRBV5-1 with TRBJ2-7, with D perhaps matching TRBD2 (5 bases). The germline gives CDR1 SGHRS, CDR2 YFSETQ. The CDR3 contains 13 residues. V shed 1 base and J shed 5 bases, with 10 bases lying between them. The CDR3 spells CASSLPGSNEQYF. CDR3 in DNA: TGCGCCAGCAGCTTGCCGGGGAGCAACGAGCAGTACTTC.

The V call is TRBV7-8, the J call TRBJ2-7, with D tentatively TRBD1 (5 bases). Germline loops: CDR1 SGHVS, CDR2 FQNEAQ. Trimming took off 0 bases at V and 6 bases at J, with 15 bases between the two ends. The CDR3 is 15 amino acids. DNA for the CDR3: TGTGCCAGCAGCTTAGCAGGGTTGGGGCTGGGCGAGCAGTACTTC. Translating gives CASSLAGLGLGEQYF.

The chain uses TRBV9 and TRBJ2-1, with D perhaps assigned TRBD1 or TRBD2 (5 bases each). In germline, CDR1 is SGDLS, CDR2 YYNGEE. The CDR3 length is 15 residues. Trimming stripped 0 bases from V and 5 bases from J, with 12 bases between. As DNA, the CDR3 is TGTGCCAGCAGCGTAGGGGGGTTAGGGAACAATGAGCAGTTCTTC. Translation gives CASSVGGLGNNEQFF.

This chain links TRBV27 with TRBJ1-2, with a weak D call TRBD1 (5 bases). This CDR3 contains 15 residues. The germline V and J ends were trimmed by 4 bases and 8 bases, with 20 bases remaining between them. The germline V gene has CDR1 MNHEY and CDR2 SMNVEV (reference sequence). CDR3 sequence: CASSSLGQLSLGYTF. CDR3 coding DNA: TGTGCCAGCAGTTCTCTCGGACAACTGTCTCTCGGCTACACCTTC.

There are a few counts of this clone. The V call is TRBV4-2, the J call TRBJ1-2; 7 positions agree with TRBD1. The germline CDR1 and CDR2 sequences are LGHNA and YNFKEQ. The CDR3 totals 14 residues. Losses at the gene ends were 1 base for V and 4 bases for J; bases not matched to a gene: 3. The CDR3 bases are TGTGCCAGCAGCCAAGGGGACAGTCGCTATGGCTACACCTTC. Residues: CASSQGDSRYGYTF.

This CDR3 reads CASRGPALGTEAFF. CDR3 nucleotide sequence: TGTGCCAGCAGAGGGCCAGCACTGGGGACTGAAGCTTTCTTT. The chain carries TRBV5-5 and TRBJ1-1; the D is unclear. The V end lost 5 bases, the J end lost 5 bases, and 16 bases lay between the germline ends. Germline CDR1 and CDR2: SGHKS and YYEKEE (reference sequence). The CDR3 has 14 residues.

The rearrangement links TRBV27 to TRBJ1-2; D is uncertain. The CDR3 length is 14 residues. Trimming removed 2 bases at V and 5 bases at J, with 12 bases between. The V gene's germline CDR1 is MNHEY and CDR2 SMNVEV (reference sequence). CDR3 sequence reads: CASSLKPISYGYTF. CDR3 nucleotides: TGTGCCAGCAGTTTAAAACCCATTTCTTATGGCTACACCTTC.

The chain recombines TRBV5-5 with TRBJ2-1; D remains ambiguous. The CDR3 covers 13 residues. Germline CDR1 and CDR2: SGHKS and YYEKEE (reference sequence). Trimming shortened V by 4 bases and J by 4 bases, and 9 bases separated the two germline ends. CDR3 region: CASSPQEYNEQFF. The CDR3 DNA sequence: TGTGCCAGCAGCCCCCAGGAATACAATGAGCAGTTCTTC.

The chain couples TRBV4-2 to TRBJ1-5, with unresolved D. The V gene lost 0 bases and the J gene lost 6 bases, with 9 bases spanning the gap. The CDR3 sequence is 14 residues long. Per germline, CDR1 LGHNA and CDR2 YNFKEQ. CDR3 sequence reads: CASSQDSRGQPQHF. The CDR3 nucleotides read TGTGCCAGCAGCCAAGATAGTAGAGGTCAGCCCCAGCATTTT.

J is TRBJ1-4 and V is TRBV5-1; D ambiguous. The CDR3 totals 15 residues. V dropped 2 bases and J dropped 1 base, with 9 bases sitting between them. Germline V gene lookup returns CDR1 SGHRS and CDR2 YFSETQ. The CDR3 sequence is CASSFGGGTNEKLFF. CDR3 nucleotides: TGCGCCAGCAGCTTCGGCGGAGGAACTAATGAAAAACTGTTTTTT. Variable domain in full (rest from reference TRBV5-1 and TRBJ1-4): KAGVTQTPRYLIKTRGQQVTLSCSPISGHRSVSWYQQTPGQGLQFLFEYFSETQRNKGNFPGRFSGRQFSNSRSEMNVSTLELGDSALYLCASSFGGGTNEKLFFGSGTQLSVL.

J is TRBJ1-2 and V is TRBV11-2; D uncertain. V was pared by 4 bases and J by 1 base, with 10 bases between. Germline assignment: CDR1 SGHAT and CDR2 FQNNGV. CDR3 length: 14 residues. In nucleotides, the CDR3 is TGTGCCAGCAGCTCGCTTGGGGTTAACTATGGCTACACCTTC. Its protein product is CASSSLGVNYGYTF.

The genes are TRBV12-5 and TRBJ1-2; no firm D call. V was pared by 6 bases and J by 5 bases, with 19 bases between. CDR3 length: 15 residues. Germline assignment: CDR1 LGHNT and CDR2 FRNRAP. Here the CDR3 reads CASGPSLREPYGYTF. CDR3 nucleotide sequence: TGTGCTAGTGGCCCGTCGCTCCGGGAACCTTATGGCTACACCTTC.